This is a list of T cell receptor beta chains from one sample in a study of T cell clones after liver transplantation. Profiling relied on immunoSEQ multiplex PCR, and the TCRdb table lists in-frame clones only, not all of them. Counted here are 9,000 to 9,500 clones, approximately 80% occurring once; the ten biggest clones make up under 60%. Sequences were derived from CD8+ T cells from blood, sampled at the 22-month timepoint. The origin of the receptors is a human patient who received a liver transplant. Certain T cells may be donor cells from the graft. CDR3s include the opening cysteine and the closing phenylalanine or tryptophan. The D gene is left open where the match is weak. Only part of the rows carry a size: once, few, many, or a class if the clone is expanded.

V gene: TRBV27; J gene: TRBJ1-3; clone size: NA; D gene: NA; CDR3 DNA: TGTGCCAGCAGTTTATCGATTTCAGGAAACACCATATATTTT; CDR3 protein: CASSLSISGNTIYF
V gene: TRBV30; J gene: TRBJ1-1; clone size: NA; D gene: NA; CDR3 DNA: TGTGCCTGGAGTGCGGGGGCGGAAGCTTTCTTT; CDR3 protein: CAWSAGAEAFF
V gene: TRBV28; J gene: TRBJ2-1; clone size: NA; D gene: TRBD1; CDR3 DNA: TGTGCCAGCAGTTTATTCCGGGACAGGCGTTCCTACAATGAGCAGTTCTTC; CDR3 protein: CASSLFRDRRSYNEQFF
V gene: TRBV15; J gene: TRBJ1-1; clone size: once; D gene: TRBD1; CDR3 DNA: TGTGCCACCAGTCGAGACAGGGGGTTTGCTGAAGCTTTCTTT; CDR3 protein: CATSRDRGFAEAFF
V gene: TRBV2; J gene: TRBJ2-7; clone size: NA; D gene: TRBD1; CDR3 DNA: TGTGCCAGCAGTGAAGCCGGACAGGTGGTCTTCTACGAGCAGTACTTC; CDR3 protein: CASSEAGQVVFYEQYF
V gene: TRBV4-1; J gene: TRBJ2-7; clone size: NA; D gene: NA; CDR3 DNA: TGCGCCAGCAGCCACCCGGACAGCTCCTACGAGCAGTACTTC; CDR3 protein: CASSHPDSSYEQYF
V gene: TRBV19; J gene: TRBJ2-3; clone size: NA; D gene: NA; CDR3 DNA: TGTGCCAGTAGCGCAGGGGTTTTTAGCACAGATACGCAGTATTTT; CDR3 protein: CASSAGVFSTDTQYF
V gene: TRBV14; J gene: TRBJ2-1; clone size: few; D gene: TRBD2; CDR3 DNA: TGTGCCAGCAGCCGACGGGGGGAAGCCTACAATGAGCAGTTCTTC; CDR3 protein: CASSRRGEAYNEQFF
V gene: TRBV6-5; J gene: TRBJ1-2; clone size: NA; D gene: TRBD1; CDR3 DNA: TGTGCCAGCAGTTACTGGACAGGGGTCGGCTACACCTTC; CDR3 protein: CASSYWTGVGYTF
V gene: TRBV7-9; J gene: TRBJ1-1; clone size: NA; D gene: NA; CDR3 DNA: TGTGCCAGCAGCTTAGGGGGCATGAACACTGAAGCTTTCTTT; CDR3 protein: CASSLGGMNTEAFF
V gene: TRBV5-4; J gene: TRBJ2-2; clone size: NA; D gene: TRBD1; CDR3 DNA: TGTGCCAGCAGTTGGGGACAGGGCAACACCGGGGAGCTGTTTTTT; CDR3 protein: CASSWGQGNTGELFF
V gene: TRBV19; J gene: TRBJ2-5; clone size: NA; D gene: NA; CDR3 DNA: TGTGCCAGTAGTCAGGACGATAGGGAGACCCAGTACTTC; CDR3 protein: CASSQDDRETQYF
V gene: TRBV27; J gene: TRBJ1-5; clone size: few; D gene: NA; CDR3 DNA: TGTGCCAGCAGTCCCAACAACCTTCAGCCCCAGCATTTT; CDR3 protein: CASSPNNLQPQHF
V gene: TRBV7-8; J gene: TRBJ1-5; clone size: NA; D gene: NA; CDR3 DNA: TGTGCCAGCAGTTCCAGGGGACAGCCCCAGCATTTT; CDR3 protein: CASSSRGQPQHF
V gene: TRBV27; J gene: TRBJ2-1; clone size: NA; D gene: NA; CDR3 DNA: TGTGCCAGCAGTTTGGACCGGAGCCCCCATGAGCAGTTCTTC; CDR3 protein: CASSLDRSPHEQFF
V gene: TRBV28; J gene: TRBJ1-2; clone size: NA; D gene: NA; CDR3 DNA: TGTGCCAGCTCAAACTACTATGGCTACACCTTC; CDR3 protein: CASSNYYGYTF
V gene: TRBV7-9; J gene: TRBJ2-1; clone size: NA; D gene: TRBD2; CDR3 DNA: TGTGCCAGCTGTGGGCGGGGGGACAATGAGCAGTTCTTC; CDR3 protein: CASCGRGDNEQFF
V gene: TRBV19; J gene: TRBJ2-1; clone size: NA; D gene: NA; CDR3 DNA: TGTGCCAGTAGTAGGGCCAATCCGAACAATGAGCAGTTCTTC; CDR3 protein: CASSRANPNNEQFF
V gene: TRBV7-2; J gene: TRBJ2-1; clone size: once; D gene: TRBD2; CDR3 DNA: TGTGCCAGCAGCTTAGCAAGTCAGCGGGGGAAAAATGAGCAGTTCTTC; CDR3 protein: CASSLASQRGKNEQFF
V gene: TRBV5-5; J gene: TRBJ2-2; clone size: NA; D gene: TRBD2; CDR3 DNA: TGTGCCAGCAGCTTGGGTCTGTGGGGACTAGTTGCCGGGGAGCTGTTTTTT; CDR3 protein: CASSLGLWGLVAGELFF
V gene: TRBV27; J gene: TRBJ1-5; clone size: NA; D gene: NA; CDR3 DNA: TGTGCCAGCAGTCCCGAATTCAATAGGGGGAATCAGCCCCAGCATTTT; CDR3 protein: CASSPEFNRGNQPQHF
V gene: TRBV6-1; J gene: TRBJ2-7; clone size: NA; D gene: NA; CDR3 DNA: TGTGCCAGCAGTGACGTAACAGGGTCCGAGCAGTACTTC; CDR3 protein: CASSDVTGSEQYF
V gene: TRBV23-1; J gene: TRBJ1-3; clone size: NA; D gene: NA; CDR3 DNA: TGCGCCAGCAGTCCAACCGACTGTAAGGCTGGAAACACCATATATTTT; CDR3 protein: CASSPTDCKAGNTIYF
V gene: TRBV4-1; J gene: TRBJ2-2; clone size: NA; D gene: NA; CDR3 DNA: TGCGCCAGCAGCCAAGACTCGGCGGGGACCGGGGAGCTGTTTTTT; CDR3 protein: CASSQDSAGTGELFF
V gene: TRBV10-3; J gene: TRBJ2-1; clone size: NA; D gene: NA; CDR3 DNA: TGTGCCATCAGTGAGGCGGGCAATGAGCAGTTCTTC; CDR3 protein: CAISEAGNEQFF
V gene: TRBV11-2; J gene: TRBJ1-1; clone size: NA; D gene: TRBD1; CDR3 DNA: TGTGCCAGCAGCCCGGGGACAGGGCCTGAAGCTTTCTTT; CDR3 protein: CASSPGTGPEAFF
V gene: TRBV5-5; J gene: TRBJ1-1; clone size: NA; D gene: TRBD1; CDR3 DNA: TGTGCCAGCAGCAGAAGGACAGGGATGAACACTGAAGCTTTCTTT; CDR3 protein: CASSRRTGMNTEAFF
V gene: TRBV25-1; J gene: TRBJ1-5; clone size: NA; D gene: NA; CDR3 DNA: TGTGCCAGCAGTAAAGGGGGTCCTAGTCCCCAGCATTTT; CDR3 protein: CASSKGGPSPQHF
V gene: TRBV7-9; J gene: TRBJ1-1; clone size: NA; D gene: NA; CDR3 DNA: TGTGCCAGCAGCCCACAGGTTTCCTTGAACACTGAAGCTTTCTTT; CDR3 protein: CASSPQVSLNTEAFF
V gene: TRBV5-6; J gene: TRBJ2-3; clone size: NA; D gene: TRBD2; CDR3 DNA: TGTGCCAGCAGCTTGGCCCTAGCGGGGGGACACACAGATACGCAGTATTTT; CDR3 protein: CASSLALAGGHTDTQYF
V gene: TRBV7-3; J gene: TRBJ2-7; clone size: NA; D gene: NA; CDR3 DNA: TGTGCCAGCAGCCTCGGCGCGGGATACGAGCAGTACTTC; CDR3 protein: CASSLGAGYEQYF
V gene: TRBV14; J gene: TRBJ2-3; clone size: NA; D gene: NA; CDR3 DNA: TGTGCCAGCAGCCAAGATGTGGACCCATGGGATACGCAGTATTTT; CDR3 protein: CASSQDVDPWDTQYF
V gene: TRBV27; J gene: TRBJ2-7; clone size: once; D gene: NA; CDR3 DNA: TGTGCCAGCAGTTTACAGGGGACCCCCCACGAGCAGTACTTC; CDR3 protein: CASSLQGTPHEQYF
V gene: TRBV5-6; J gene: TRBJ1-2; clone size: NA; D gene: NA; CDR3 DNA: TGTGCCAGCAGCTCGTATATCCTCGGGGTGACGTCTGGCTACACCTTC; CDR3 protein: CASSSYILGVTSGYTF
V gene: TRBV27; J gene: TRBJ2-5; clone size: NA; D gene: NA; CDR3 DNA: TGTGCCAGCAGGTCCAACATGGGGGGCTTAGAGACCCAGTACTTC; CDR3 protein: CASRSNMGGLETQYF
V gene: TRBV7-2; J gene: TRBJ1-3; clone size: NA; D gene: NA; CDR3 DNA: TGTGCCAGCAGCCCCGCCCCTGGAAACACCATATATTTT; CDR3 protein: CASSPAPGNTIYF
V gene: TRBV6-1; J gene: TRBJ1-1; clone size: NA; D gene: NA; CDR3 DNA: TGTGCCACATTGGGGGGGGACACTGAAGCTTTCTTT; CDR3 protein: CATLGGDTEAFF
V gene: TRBV27; J gene: TRBJ2-1; clone size: NA; D gene: TRBD1; CDR3 DNA: TGTGCCAGCAGTTCCGGACAGGGGAACTACAATGAGCAGTTCTTC; CDR3 protein: CASSSGQGNYNEQFF
V gene: TRBV27; J gene: TRBJ2-2; clone size: NA; D gene: NA; CDR3 DNA: TGTGCCAGCAGTGTGACGGGAAACACCGGGGAGCTGTTTTTT; CDR3 protein: CASSVTGNTGELFF
V gene: TRBV29-1; J gene: TRBJ2-7; clone size: NA; D gene: NA; CDR3 DNA: TGCAGCGTTGTCTCTCCAGGGGATGAGGGATGGGAGCAGTACTTC; CDR3 protein: CSVVSPGDEGWEQYF
V gene: TRBV11-2; J gene: TRBJ2-7; clone size: medium-sized; D gene: NA; CDR3 DNA: TGTGCCAGCAGCTTAGTTGCTGGGGACTACGAGCAGTACTTC; CDR3 protein: CASSLVAGDYEQYF
V gene: TRBV7-6; J gene: TRBJ2-7; clone size: once; D gene: TRBD2; CDR3 DNA: TGTGCCAGCAGCTCTACCAGCGGGGGGGCCCGCTACGAGCAGTACTTC; CDR3 protein: CASSSTSGGARYEQYF
V gene: TRBV29-1; J gene: TRBJ2-1; clone size: few; D gene: TRBD2; CDR3 DNA: TGCAGCGTTGGAAGCGGGGAAGACCATGAGCAGTTCTTC; CDR3 protein: CSVGSGEDHEQFF
V gene: TRBV4-1; J gene: TRBJ2-1; clone size: NA; D gene: NA; CDR3 DNA: TGCGCCAGCAGCCCCTTGGCCCAATACAATGAGCAGTTCTTC; CDR3 protein: CASSPLAQYNEQFF
V gene: TRBV6-1; J gene: TRBJ1-5; clone size: once; D gene: NA; CDR3 DNA: TGTGCCAGCAGTGAATATCCAGACTCAGACGGCAATCAGCCCCAGCATTTT; CDR3 protein: CASSEYPDSDGNQPQHF
V gene: TRBV19; J gene: TRBJ2-7; clone size: few; D gene: NA; CDR3 DNA: TGTGCCAGTAGTATAGATGGGGTAGGGGCGGCCTACGAGCAGTACTTC; CDR3 protein: CASSIDGVGAAYEQYF
V gene: TRBV19; J gene: TRBJ1-6; clone size: NA; D gene: NA; CDR3 DNA: TGTGCCAGTAGTCTTCCCGGGACTTGGGGTTCACCCCTCCACTTT; CDR3 protein: CASSLPGTWGSPLHF
V gene: TRBV11-2; J gene: TRBJ1-2; clone size: NA; D gene: NA; CDR3 DNA: TGTGCCAGCAGCTTAATCGGCAGCAACTATGGCTACACCTTC; CDR3 protein: CASSLIGSNYGYTF
V gene: TRBV4-1; J gene: TRBJ1-4; clone size: NA; D gene: NA; CDR3 DNA: TGCGCCAGCAGCCACCGGACAGCTAATGAAAAACTGTTTTTT; CDR3 protein: CASSHRTANEKLFF
V gene: TRBV27; J gene: TRBJ2-3; clone size: NA; D gene: TRBD1; CDR3 DNA: TGTGCCAGCAGTCCCGGGACAGGGTCAACAGATACGCAGTATTTT; CDR3 protein: CASSPGTGSTDTQYF